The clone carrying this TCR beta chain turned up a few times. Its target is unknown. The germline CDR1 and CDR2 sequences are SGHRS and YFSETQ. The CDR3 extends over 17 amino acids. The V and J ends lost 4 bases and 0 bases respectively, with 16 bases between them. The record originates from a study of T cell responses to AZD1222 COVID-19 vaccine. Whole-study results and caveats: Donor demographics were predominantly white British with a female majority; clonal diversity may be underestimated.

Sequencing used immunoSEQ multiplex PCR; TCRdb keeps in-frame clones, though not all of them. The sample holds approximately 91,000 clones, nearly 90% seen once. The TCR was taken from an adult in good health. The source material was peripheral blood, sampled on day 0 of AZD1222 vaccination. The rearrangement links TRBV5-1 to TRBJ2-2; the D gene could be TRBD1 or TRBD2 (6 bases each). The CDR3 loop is CASSPARGVANTGELFF. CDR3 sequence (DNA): TGCGCCAGCAGCCCCGCGAGGGGGGTCGCGAACACCGGGGAGCTGTTTTTT.